Listed below are T cell receptor beta chains from one sample, sequenced in a study of circulating and synovial CD4+ cells in juvenile arthritis. Clones were sequenced by immunoSEQ multiplex PCR, and TCRdb holds only the in-frame ones, with some missing. The repertoire holds some 3,900 clones, with around 83% as singletons. The sequenced sample consisted of CD4+ T cells from synovial fluid. All receptors derive from a human donor with juvenile idiopathic arthritis. Both conserved end residues are part of each CDR3. Fields, in order: V gene, D gene, J gene, clone size, CDR3 protein, CDR3 DNA. A D gene is named only where the DNA matches it firmly. Size tells how often a clone was seen (once, few, many) or the class of an expanded clone, and some rows leave it out.

TRBV28	TRBD1	TRBJ2-1	NA	CASKGTGGSGGYEQFF	TGTGCCAGCAAGGGGACAGGGGGTTCGGGTGGCTATGAGCAGTTCTTC
TRBV7-3	TRBD2	TRBJ2-1	NA	CASSGGTTYNEQFF	TGTGCCAGCAGCGGCGGGACTACCTACAATGAGCAGTTCTTC
TRBV21-1	NA	TRBJ2-3	NA	CASSKTGGEDTQYF	TGTGCCAGCAGCAAGACAGGGGGTGAGGATACGCAGTATTTT
TRBV27	NA	TRBJ1-6	NA	CASSFARGPGLKNSPLHF	TGTGCCAGCAGTTTCGCAAGGGGACCGGGACTGAAAAATTCACCCCTCCACTTT
TRBV7-6	NA	TRBJ2-7	NA	CASSLDRGSYEQYF	TGTGCCAGCAGCTTAGATCGGGGGTCCTACGAGCAGTACTTC
TRBV29-1	TRBD1	TRBJ1-5	NA	CSVETGVNQPQHF	TGCAGCGTTGAGACAGGGGTCAATCAGCCCCAGCATTTT
TRBV10-1	NA	TRBJ1-1	once	CASSTPGGGKQNTEAFF	TGCGCCAGCAGTACCCCTGGGGGGGGGAAACAGAACACTGAAGCTTTCTTT
TRBV5-1	TRBD1	TRBJ2-5	NA	CASSLGQPKETQYF	TGCGCCAGCAGCCTGGGACAGCCAAAAGAGACCCAGTACTTC
TRBV27	NA	TRBJ1-4	NA	CASSDLSAGEKLFF	TGTGCCAGCAGTGACCTAAGTGCGGGTGAAAAACTGTTTTTT
TRBV18	NA	TRBJ1-1	once	CASSPSRLVGTEAFF	TGTGCCAGCTCACCAAGCCGGTTGGTCGGCACTGAAGCTTTCTTT